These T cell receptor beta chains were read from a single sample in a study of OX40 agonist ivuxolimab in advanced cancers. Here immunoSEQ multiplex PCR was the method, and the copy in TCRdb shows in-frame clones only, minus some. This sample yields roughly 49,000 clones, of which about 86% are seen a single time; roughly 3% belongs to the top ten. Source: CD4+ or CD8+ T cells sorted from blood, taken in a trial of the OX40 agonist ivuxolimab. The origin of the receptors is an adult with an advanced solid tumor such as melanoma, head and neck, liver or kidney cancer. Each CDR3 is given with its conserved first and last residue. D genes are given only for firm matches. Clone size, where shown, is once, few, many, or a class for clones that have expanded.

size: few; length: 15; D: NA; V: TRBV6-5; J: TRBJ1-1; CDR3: CASSPSGKMTTEAFF; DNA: TGTGCCAGCAGTCCCTCGGGGAAGATGACCACTGAAGCTTTCTTT
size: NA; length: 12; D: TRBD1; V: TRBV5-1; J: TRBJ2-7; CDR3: CASARDSYEQYF; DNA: TGCGCCAGCGCCCGGGACAGCTACGAGCAGTACTTC
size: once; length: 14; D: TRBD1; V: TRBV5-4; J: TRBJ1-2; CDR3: CASSGRQGDYGYTF; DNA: TGTGCCAGCAGCGGGAGACAGGGGGACTATGGCTACACCTTC
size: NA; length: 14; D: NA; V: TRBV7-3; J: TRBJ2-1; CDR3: CASSYSSSYNEQFF; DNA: TGTGCCAGCAGTTACAGCAGCTCCTACAATGAGCAGTTCTTC
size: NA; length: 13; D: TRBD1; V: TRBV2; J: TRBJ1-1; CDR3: CASRGDRHTEAFF; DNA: TGTGCCAGCAGAGGGGACAGACACACTGAAGCTTTCTTT
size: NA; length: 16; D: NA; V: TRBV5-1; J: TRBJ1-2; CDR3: CASSLGGDSFSYGYTF; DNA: TGCGCCAGCAGCTTGGGTGGTGACAGCTTTTCCTATGGCTACACCTTC
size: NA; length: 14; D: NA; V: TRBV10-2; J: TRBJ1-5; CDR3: CASSESGRNQPQHF; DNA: TGCGCCAGCAGTGAGTCGGGACGAAATCAGCCCCAGCATTTT
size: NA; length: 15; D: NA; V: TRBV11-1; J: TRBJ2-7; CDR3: CASSPTGTANYEQYF; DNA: TGTGCCAGCAGTCCTACCGGGACGGCTAACTACGAGCAGTACTTC
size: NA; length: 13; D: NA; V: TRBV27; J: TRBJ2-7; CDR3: CASSSSGAYEQYF; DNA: TGTGCCAGCAGTTCTTCCGGGGCCTACGAGCAGTACTTC
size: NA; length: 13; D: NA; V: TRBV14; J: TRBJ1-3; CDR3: CASSQDPRNTIYF; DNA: TGTGCCAGCAGCCAAGACCCAAGAAACACCATATATTTT
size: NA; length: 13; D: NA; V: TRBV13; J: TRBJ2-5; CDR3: CASSPVDQETQYF; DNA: TGTGCCAGCAGCCCGGTGGACCAAGAGACCCAGTACTTC
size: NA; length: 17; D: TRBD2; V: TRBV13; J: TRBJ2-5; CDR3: CASSRGLAGHPRPTQYF; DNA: TGTGCCAGCAGCCGTGGGCTAGCGGGTCACCCCCGTCCGACCCAGTACTTC
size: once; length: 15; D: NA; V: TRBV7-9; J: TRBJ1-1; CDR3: CASSLDGQRNTEAFF; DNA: TGTGCCAGCAGCTTAGACGGACAGAGGAACACTGAAGCTTTCTTT
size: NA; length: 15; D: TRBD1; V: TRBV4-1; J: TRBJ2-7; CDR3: CASSQAPGQGYEQYF; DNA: TGCGCCAGCAGCCAAGCCCCGGGACAGGGGTACGAGCAGTACTTC
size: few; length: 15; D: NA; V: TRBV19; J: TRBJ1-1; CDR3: CASSTLETGKAEAFF; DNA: TGTGCCAGTAGTACTTTGGAGACGGGGAAGGCTGAAGCTTTCTTT
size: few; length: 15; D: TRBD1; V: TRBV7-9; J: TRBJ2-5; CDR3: CASSPGQGSQETQYF; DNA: TGTGCCAGCAGCCCGGGACAGGGTAGCCAAGAGACCCAGTACTTC
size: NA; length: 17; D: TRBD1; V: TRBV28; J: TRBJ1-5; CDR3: CASSLLGTAAGGQPQHF; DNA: TGTGCCAGCAGTTTATTAGGGACAGCCGCTGGGGGTCAGCCCCAGCATTTT
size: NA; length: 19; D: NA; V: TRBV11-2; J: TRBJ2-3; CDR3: CASSSHGRGLPRGTDTQYF; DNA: TGTGCCAGCAGCTCCCACGGGAGGGGGCTCCCCCGGGGCACAGATACGCAGTATTTT
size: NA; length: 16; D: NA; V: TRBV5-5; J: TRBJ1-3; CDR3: CASSLGPTTAGNTIYF; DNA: TGTGCCAGCAGCTTGGGGCCGACAACGGCAGGAAACACCATATATTTT
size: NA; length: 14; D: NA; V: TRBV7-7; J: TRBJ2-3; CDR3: CASSLAGLGDTQYF; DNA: TGTGCCAGCAGCTTAGCGGGGCTGGGGGATACGCAGTATTTT
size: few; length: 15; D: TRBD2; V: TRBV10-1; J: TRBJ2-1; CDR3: CASSEDLAGANEQFF; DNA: TGCGCCAGCAGTGAGGATCTAGCGGGGGCAAATGAGCAGTTCTTC
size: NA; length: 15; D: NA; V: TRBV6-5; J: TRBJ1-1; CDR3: CASSYRLKGGREAFF; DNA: TGTGCCAGCAGTTACCGTTTAAAGGGCGGGCGGGAAGCTTTCTTT
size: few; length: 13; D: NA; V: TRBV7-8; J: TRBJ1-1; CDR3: CASSHPNTDEAFF; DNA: TGTGCCAGCAGCCATCCAAACACCGATGAAGCTTTCTTT
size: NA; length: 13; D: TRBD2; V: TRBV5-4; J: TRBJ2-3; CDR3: CASGQRGADTQYF; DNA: TGTGCCAGCGGTCAGCGGGGGGCTGATACGCAGTATTTT
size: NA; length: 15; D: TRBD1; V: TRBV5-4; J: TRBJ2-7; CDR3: CASSSERQGAYEQYF; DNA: TGTGCCAGCAGCTCGGAAAGGCAGGGGGCCTACGAGCAGTACTTC
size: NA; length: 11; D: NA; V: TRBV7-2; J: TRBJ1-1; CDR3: CASSLRAEAFF; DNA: TGTGCCAGCAGCTTAAGGGCTGAAGCTTTCTTT
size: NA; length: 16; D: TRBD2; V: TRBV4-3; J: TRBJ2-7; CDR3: CASSRERGGPQEEQYF; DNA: TGCGCCAGCAGCCGCGAACGCGGGGGACCTCAGGAGGAGCAGTACTTC
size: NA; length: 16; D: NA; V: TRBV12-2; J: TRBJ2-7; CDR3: CASRKKHGGPRYEQYF; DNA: TGTGCAAGTCGCAAAAAGCATGGGGGGCCCCGCTACGAGCAGTACTTC
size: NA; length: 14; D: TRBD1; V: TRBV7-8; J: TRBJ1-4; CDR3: CASSWRDRAEKLFF; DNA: TGTGCCAGCAGCTGGCGGGACAGGGCTGAAAAACTGTTTTTT
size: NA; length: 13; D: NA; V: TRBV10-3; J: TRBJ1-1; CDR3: CAIRSGQATEAFF; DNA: TGTGCCATCCGTTCTGGGCAGGCCACTGAAGCTTTCTTT
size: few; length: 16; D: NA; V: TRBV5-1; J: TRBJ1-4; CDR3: CASSPSGRTAGEKLFF; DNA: TGCGCCAGCAGCCCCTCCGGGCGCACGGCAGGGGAAAAACTGTTTTTT
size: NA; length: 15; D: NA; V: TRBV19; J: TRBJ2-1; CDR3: CASTLGLATHNEQFF; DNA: TGTGCCAGTACCCTCGGGCTAGCTACACACAATGAGCAGTTCTTC
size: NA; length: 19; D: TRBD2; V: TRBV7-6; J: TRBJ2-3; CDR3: CASSLDIRLAGGPIHTQYF; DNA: TGTGCCAGCAGCTTAGACATCAGACTAGCGGGGGGGCCTATACATACGCAGTATTTT
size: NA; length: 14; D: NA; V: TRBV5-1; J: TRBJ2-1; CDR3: CASSLVAGYNEQFF; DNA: TGCGCCAGCAGCTTGGTAGCAGGCTACAATGAGCAGTTCTTC
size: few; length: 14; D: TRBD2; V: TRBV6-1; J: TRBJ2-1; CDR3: CASNWAGGYNEQFF; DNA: TGTGCCAGTAATTGGGCGGGGGGGTACAATGAGCAGTTCTTC
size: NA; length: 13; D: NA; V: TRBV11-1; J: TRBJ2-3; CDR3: CASSDSSTDTQYF; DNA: TGTGCCAGCAGCGACTCTAGCACAGATACGCAGTATTTT
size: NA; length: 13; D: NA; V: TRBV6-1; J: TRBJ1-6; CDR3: CASSEAVNSPLHF; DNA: TGTGCCAGCAGTGAAGCAGTCAATTCACCCCTCCACTTT
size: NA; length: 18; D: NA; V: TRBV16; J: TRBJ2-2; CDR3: CASSQSGVADANTGELFF; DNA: TGTGCCAGCAGCCAATCAGGCGTGGCCGACGCGAACACCGGGGAGCTGTTTTTT
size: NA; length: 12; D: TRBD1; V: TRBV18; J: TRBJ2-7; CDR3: CASSPDRVEQYF; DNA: TGTGCCAGCTCACCCGACAGGGTCGAGCAGTACTTC
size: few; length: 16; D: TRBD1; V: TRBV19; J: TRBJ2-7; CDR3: CASSMTGGLLAYEQYF; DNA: TGTGCCAGTAGTATGACAGGGGGCCTTTTAGCCTACGAGCAGTACTTC
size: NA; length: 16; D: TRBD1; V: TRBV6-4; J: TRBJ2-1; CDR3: CASSARTGGLINEQFF; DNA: TGTGCCAGCAGTGCCCGGACAGGGGGCCTCATCAATGAGCAGTTCTTC
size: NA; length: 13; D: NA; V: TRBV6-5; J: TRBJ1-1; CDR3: CASCGTGGTEAFF; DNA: TGTGCCAGCTGTGGGACCGGGGGCACTGAAGCTTTCTTT
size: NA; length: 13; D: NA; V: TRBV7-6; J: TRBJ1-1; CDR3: CASRQTGNTEAFF; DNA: TGTGCCAGCAGACAAACAGGGAACACTGAAGCTTTCTTT
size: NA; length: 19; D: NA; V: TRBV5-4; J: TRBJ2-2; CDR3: CASSPLGRGSSDGEGELFF; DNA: TGTGCCAGCAGCCCCCTAGGCAGGGGCTCATCCGATGGGGAGGGGGAGCTGTTTTTT
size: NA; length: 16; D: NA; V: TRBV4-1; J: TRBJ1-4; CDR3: CASSQDGTLTNEKLFF; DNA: TGCGCCAGCAGCCAAGACGGGACACTAACTAATGAAAAACTGTTTTTT
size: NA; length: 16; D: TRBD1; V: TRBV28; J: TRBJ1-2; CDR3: CASSSTPTGSIAGYTF; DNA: TGTGCCAGCAGTTCAACACCGACAGGGTCTATTGCTGGCTACACCTTC
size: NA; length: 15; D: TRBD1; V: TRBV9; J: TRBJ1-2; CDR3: CASSVEGTGLYGYTF; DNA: TGTGCCAGCAGCGTAGAGGGGACAGGGTTGTATGGCTACACCTTC
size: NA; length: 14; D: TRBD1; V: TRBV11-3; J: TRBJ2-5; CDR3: CASSLYRGEETQYF; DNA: TGTGCCAGCAGCTTATACAGGGGGGAGGAGACCCAGTACTTC
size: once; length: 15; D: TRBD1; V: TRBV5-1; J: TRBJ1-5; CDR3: CASSLDRGGNQPQHF; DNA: TGCGCCAGCAGCTTGGACAGGGGCGGCAATCAGCCCCAGCATTTT
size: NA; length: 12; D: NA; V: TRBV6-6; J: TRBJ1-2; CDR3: CASSFTGNGYTF; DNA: TGTGCCAGCAGTTTTACAGGGAATGGCTACACCTTC
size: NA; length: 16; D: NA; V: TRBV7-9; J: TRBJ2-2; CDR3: CASSSVRFANTGELFF; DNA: TGTGCCAGCAGCTCCGTACGATTCGCGAACACCGGGGAGCTGTTTTTT
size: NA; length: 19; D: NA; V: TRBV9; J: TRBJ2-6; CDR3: CASSVAVRQVPSGANVLTF; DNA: TGTGCCAGCAGCGTAGCGGTGAGACAGGTACCCTCTGGGGCCAACGTCCTGACTTTC
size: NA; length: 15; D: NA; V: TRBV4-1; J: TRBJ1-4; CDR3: CASSLVKAANEKLFF; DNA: TGCGCCAGCAGCCTCGTAAAGGCAGCTAATGAAAAACTGTTTTTT
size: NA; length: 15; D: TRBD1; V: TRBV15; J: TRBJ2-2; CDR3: CATSLHRQGAGELFF; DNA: TGTGCCACCAGCTTACATAGACAGGGGGCCGGGGAGCTGTTTTTT
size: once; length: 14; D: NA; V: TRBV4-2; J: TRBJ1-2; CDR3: CASSQDTDLSGYTF; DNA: TGTGCCAGCAGCCAAGATACCGACCTATCTGGCTACACCTTC